A selection of T cell receptor beta chains follows, all from one sample in a study of blood T cell repertoires in COVID-19. Repertoires were generated with immunoSEQ multiplex PCR, while TCRdb's copy carries only in-frame clones and drops some. The sample carries some 130,000 clones, around 80% recorded once. Sequenced sample: peripheral blood. The receptors stem from a man in his sixties who had recovered from COVID-19. The CDR3 runs from the conserved cysteine through the conserved F or W. The D gene is left open where the match is weak. Clone size is shown for a subset of rows, as once, few, many or a class of expanded clone.

j_call: TRBJ2-3
v_call: TRBV19
d_call: .
clone_size: .
cdr3_aa: CASSTPGRVQDTQYF
cdr3_nt: TGTGCCAGTAGTACCCCCGGGCGGGTTCAGGATACGCAGTATTTT

j_call: TRBJ2-7
v_call: TRBV2
d_call: .
clone_size: .
cdr3_aa: CASRRRAVDSYEQYF
cdr3_nt: TGTGCCAGCCGACGGAGAGCGGTGGACTCCTACGAGCAGTACTTC

j_call: TRBJ1-5
v_call: TRBV19
d_call: .
clone_size: .
cdr3_aa: CASSIDSSNQPQHF
cdr3_nt: TGTGCCAGTAGTATCGACTCTAGCAATCAGCCCCAGCATTTT

j_call: TRBJ1-5
v_call: TRBV4-1
d_call: .
clone_size: .
cdr3_aa: CASSQDRSISRSQPQHF
cdr3_nt: TGCGCCAGCAGCCAAGATAGGTCGATCAGTCGGAGTCAGCCCCAGCATTTT

j_call: TRBJ1-2
v_call: TRBV28
d_call: .
clone_size: .
cdr3_aa: CASTPQGEGYTF
cdr3_nt: TGTGCCAGCACCCCCCAAGGGGAAGGCTACACCTTC

j_call: TRBJ2-1
v_call: TRBV5-6
d_call: TRBD2
clone_size: few
cdr3_aa: CASSQGLAGYEQFF
cdr3_nt: TGTGCCAGCAGCCAAGGCCTAGCGGGATATGAGCAGTTCTTC

j_call: TRBJ2-5
v_call: TRBV7-2
d_call: TRBD2
clone_size: .
cdr3_aa: CASSFLGLAGRQETQYF
cdr3_nt: TGTGCCAGCAGCTTTCTGGGACTAGCGGGGCGGCAAGAGACCCAGTACTTC

j_call: TRBJ1-2
v_call: TRBV19
d_call: .
clone_size: .
cdr3_aa: CASESGRDYGYTF
cdr3_nt: TGTGCCAGTGAATCGGGAAGGGACTATGGCTACACCTTC

j_call: TRBJ2-6
v_call: TRBV2
d_call: .
clone_size: .
cdr3_aa: CASSPDRTGANVLTF
cdr3_nt: TGTGCCAGCAGTCCTGACAGGACAGGGGCCAACGTCCTGACTTTC

j_call: TRBJ1-4
v_call: TRBV19
d_call: .
clone_size: once
cdr3_aa: CASSRATRATNEKLFF
cdr3_nt: TGTGCCAGTAGTCGCGCAACGAGAGCAACTAATGAAAAACTGTTTTTT

j_call: TRBJ1-1
v_call: TRBV28
d_call: TRBD1
clone_size: .
cdr3_aa: CASSLFQGDTEAFF
cdr3_nt: TGTGCCAGCAGTTTATTTCAGGGGGACACTGAAGCTTTCTTT

j_call: TRBJ2-5
v_call: TRBV7-7
d_call: TRBD1
clone_size: .
cdr3_aa: CASSSNRDRGRETQYF
cdr3_nt: TGTGCTAGCAGCTCGAACCGGGACAGGGGGCGAGAGACCCAGTACTTC

j_call: TRBJ2-1
v_call: TRBV10-2
d_call: TRBD2
clone_size: .
cdr3_aa: CASSRTTSGEGGEQFF
cdr3_nt: TGCGCCAGCAGCCGAACCACTAGCGGGGAGGGCGGTGAGCAGTTCTTC

j_call: TRBJ2-7
v_call: TRBV2
d_call: TRBD2
clone_size: .
cdr3_aa: CASSDFAGGPYEQYF
cdr3_nt: TGTGCCAGCAGTGACTTTGCGGGAGGGCCTTACGAGCAGTACTTC

j_call: TRBJ2-7
v_call: TRBV4-3
d_call: .
clone_size: .
cdr3_aa: CASSQVLNGLGEQYF
cdr3_nt: TGCGCCAGCAGCCAAGTTCTTAACGGGTTGGGCGAGCAGTACTTC

j_call: TRBJ2-1
v_call: TRBV7-2
d_call: TRBD2
clone_size: .
cdr3_aa: CASSTTSGEQFF
cdr3_nt: TGTGCCAGCAGCACGACTAGCGGTGAGCAGTTCTTC

j_call: TRBJ1-2
v_call: TRBV19
d_call: .
clone_size: .
cdr3_aa: CASKAPGRSYGYTF
cdr3_nt: TGTGCCAGTAAGGCCCCTGGGAGAAGCTATGGCTACACCTTC

j_call: TRBJ2-3
v_call: TRBV24-1
d_call: .
clone_size: few
cdr3_aa: CATSRSTTSTDTQYF
cdr3_nt: TGTGCCACCAGTCGGTCGACAACAAGCACAGATACGCAGTATTTT

j_call: TRBJ2-3
v_call: TRBV19
d_call: .
clone_size: .
cdr3_aa: CASSTPPFRGEFTDTQYF
cdr3_nt: TGTGCCAGTAGTACTCCCCCCTTCAGGGGGGAATTCACAGATACGCAGTATTTT

j_call: TRBJ2-7
v_call: TRBV5-6
d_call: TRBD1
clone_size: .
cdr3_aa: CASSLIGTEADEQYF
cdr3_nt: TGTGCCAGCAGCTTGATAGGGACAGAAGCAGACGAGCAGTACTTC

j_call: TRBJ1-1
v_call: TRBV7-3
d_call: .
clone_size: .
cdr3_aa: CASSSGHMNTEAFF
cdr3_nt: TGTGCCAGCAGCTCAGGACATATGAACACTGAAGCTTTCTTT

j_call: TRBJ2-3
v_call: TRBV6-5
d_call: .
clone_size: .
cdr3_aa: CASSYSAGLADTQYF
cdr3_nt: TGTGCCAGCAGTTACTCGGCGGGGTTGGCAGATACGCAGTATTTT

j_call: TRBJ2-3
v_call: TRBV28
d_call: TRBD2
clone_size: .
cdr3_aa: CASISLAGGTDTQYF
cdr3_nt: TGTGCCAGCATCTCACTAGCGGGAGGCACAGATACGCAGTATTTT

j_call: TRBJ2-3
v_call: TRBV5-4
d_call: .
clone_size: .
cdr3_aa: CASSFSGSTDTQYF
cdr3_nt: TGTGCCAGCAGCTTTAGCGGAAGCACAGATACGCAGTATTTT

j_call: TRBJ2-1
v_call: TRBV5-4
d_call: TRBD2
clone_size: .
cdr3_aa: CASSLPSGGDNEQFF
cdr3_nt: TGTGCCAGCAGCCTTCCTAGCGGGGGGGATAATGAGCAGTTCTTC

j_call: TRBJ2-7
v_call: TRBV19
d_call: TRBD1
clone_size: .
cdr3_aa: CASRIGTGPYEQYF
cdr3_nt: TGTGCCAGTAGGATCGGGACAGGGCCCTACGAGCAGTACTTC

j_call: TRBJ1-2
v_call: TRBV24-1
d_call: TRBD1
clone_size: .
cdr3_aa: CATSPPTGEGYTF
cdr3_nt: TGTGCCACCAGTCCACCGACAGGGGAGGGCTACACCTTC

j_call: TRBJ2-7
v_call: TRBV2
d_call: .
clone_size: .
cdr3_aa: CASSQTYEQYF
cdr3_nt: TGTGCCAGCAGTCAGACTTACGAGCAGTACTTC

j_call: TRBJ1-1
v_call: TRBV28
d_call: .
clone_size: few
cdr3_aa: CASSSTEAFF
cdr3_nt: TGTGCCAGCTCCAGCACTGAAGCTTTCTTT

j_call: TRBJ2-7
v_call: TRBV28
d_call: TRBD1
clone_size: few
cdr3_aa: CASYPGGSYEQYF
cdr3_nt: TGTGCCAGCTACCCAGGGGGCTCGTACGAGCAGTACTTC

j_call: TRBJ1-1
v_call: TRBV6-2/TRBV6-3
d_call: .
clone_size: .
cdr3_aa: CASSYERVGTEAFF
cdr3_nt: TGTGCCAGCAGTTACGAGCGGGTCGGCACTGAAGCTTTCTTT

j_call: TRBJ2-2
v_call: TRBV3-1/TRBV3-2
d_call: TRBD1
clone_size: .
cdr3_aa: CASSFSTGGNTGELFF
cdr3_nt: TGTGCCAGCAGCTTCTCGACAGGGGGGAACACCGGGGAGCTGTTTTTT

j_call: TRBJ2-7
v_call: TRBV27
d_call: TRBD2
clone_size: .
cdr3_aa: CASSPTSGRPYEQYF
cdr3_nt: TGTGCCAGCAGTCCGACTAGCGGGAGGCCATACGAGCAGTACTTC

j_call: TRBJ1-1
v_call: TRBV27
d_call: TRBD1
clone_size: .
cdr3_aa: CASSSVPGQAEAFF
cdr3_nt: TGTGCCAGCAGTTCAGTCCCGGGACAGGCCGAAGCTTTCTTT

j_call: TRBJ2-2
v_call: TRBV19
d_call: .
clone_size: once
cdr3_aa: CASSVATTAGELFF
cdr3_nt: TGTGCCAGTAGCGTGGCTACCACAGCCGGGGAGCTGTTTTTT

j_call: TRBJ1-1
v_call: TRBV14
d_call: .
clone_size: .
cdr3_aa: CASSQGYIRGEAFF
cdr3_nt: TGTGCCAGCAGCCAAGGATATATCCGGGGGGAAGCTTTCTTT

j_call: TRBJ2-3
v_call: TRBV6-5
d_call: TRBD2
clone_size: once
cdr3_aa: CASSSDLAGVQYF
cdr3_nt: TGTGCCAGCAGTTCCGATCTAGCGGGGGTGCAGTATTTT

j_call: TRBJ1-2
v_call: TRBV20-1
d_call: TRBD1
clone_size: many
cdr3_aa: CSAGQGSGYTF
cdr3_nt: TGCAGTGCTGGACAGGGATCTGGCTACACCTTC

j_call: TRBJ2-1
v_call: TRBV7-9
d_call: TRBD2
clone_size: .
cdr3_aa: CASSYRGGADNEQFF
cdr3_nt: TGTGCCAGCAGCTATCGGGGGGGCGCCGACAATGAGCAGTTCTTC

j_call: TRBJ2-1
v_call: TRBV7-2
d_call: TRBD1
clone_size: .
cdr3_aa: CASSLTQGFVNEQFF
cdr3_nt: TGTGCCAGCAGCCTAACACAGGGGTTCGTCAATGAGCAGTTCTTC

j_call: TRBJ1-4
v_call: TRBV28
d_call: .
clone_size: .
cdr3_aa: CASSAEGNKLFF
cdr3_nt: TGTGCCAGCAGTGCTGAGGGTAACAAACTGTTTTTT

j_call: TRBJ2-1
v_call: TRBV6-2/TRBV6-3
d_call: .
clone_size: .
cdr3_aa: CASSGAPRAGYNEQFF
cdr3_nt: TGTGCCAGCAGTGGGGCCCCCCGGGCGGGGTACAATGAGCAGTTCTTC

j_call: TRBJ2-7
v_call: TRBV4-3
d_call: .
clone_size: once
cdr3_aa: CASSQGAQGKDEQYF
cdr3_nt: TGCGCCAGCAGCCAAGGGGCACAGGGAAAGGACGAGCAGTACTTC

j_call: TRBJ2-1
v_call: TRBV6-5
d_call: .
clone_size: .
cdr3_aa: CASSPTIGSEQFF
cdr3_nt: TGTGCCAGCAGTCCCACCATAGGGAGTGAGCAGTTCTTC

j_call: TRBJ2-7
v_call: TRBV20-1
d_call: TRBD2
clone_size: .
cdr3_aa: CSARGTSWHF
cdr3_nt: TGCAGTGCTAGAGGGACTAGCTGGCACTTC

j_call: TRBJ1-3
v_call: TRBV7-2
d_call: .
clone_size: .
cdr3_aa: CASSLSTSTGNTIYF
cdr3_nt: TGTGCCAGCAGCTTAAGTACTAGCACTGGAAACACCATATATTTT

j_call: TRBJ2-1
v_call: TRBV7-6
d_call: .
clone_size: .
cdr3_aa: CASSLKAGRNAQFF
cdr3_nt: TGTGCCAGCAGCTTGAAGGCAGGGAGGAATGCGCAGTTCTTC

j_call: TRBJ2-3
v_call: TRBV29-1
d_call: .
clone_size: .
cdr3_aa: CSAGAGSTDTQYF
cdr3_nt: TGCAGCGCCGGAGCGGGCAGCACAGATACGCAGTATTTT

j_call: TRBJ1-5
v_call: TRBV11-2
d_call: .
clone_size: .
cdr3_aa: CASSWTDNQPQHF
cdr3_nt: TGTGCCAGCAGCTGGACAGACAATCAGCCCCAGCATTTT

j_call: TRBJ1-3
v_call: TRBV11-2
d_call: .
clone_size: .
cdr3_aa: CASSLSISGNTIYF
cdr3_nt: TGTGCCAGCAGCTTATCTATCTCTGGAAACACCATATATTTT

j_call: TRBJ1-2
v_call: TRBV6-6
d_call: TRBD1
clone_size: .
cdr3_aa: CASSTPGQGHGYTF
cdr3_nt: TGTGCCAGCAGTACACCGGGACAGGGCCATGGCTACACCTTC

j_call: TRBJ2-3
v_call: TRBV29-1
d_call: .
clone_size: .
cdr3_aa: CSVEEALVDTQYF
cdr3_nt: TGCAGCGTTGAGGAAGCGCTCGTGGATACGCAGTATTTT

j_call: TRBJ2-3
v_call: TRBV7-7
d_call: .
clone_size: .
cdr3_aa: CASSLGLSAGETDTQYF
cdr3_nt: TGTGCTAGCAGCTTGGGCCTATCAGCCGGGGAGACAGATACGCAGTATTTT